This is a list of T cell receptor beta chains from one sample in a study of blood T cell repertoires in COVID-19. Clones were read by immunoSEQ multiplex PCR, and TCRdb kept only the in-frame ones, dropping some. Of under 150,000 clones listed, around nine tenths are singletons. Input material: peripheral blood. The source is a human donor in a cohort sampled during active COVID-19. The CDR3 runs from the conserved cysteine through the conserved F or W. Each record gives: V gene, clone size, J gene, D gene, CDR3 DNA, CDR3 protein. D genes are given only for firm matches. Not every row has a clone size; where given, it reads once, few, many or a size class.

TRBV29-1,few,TRBJ2-1,TRBD1,TGCAGCGGACGAGACAGGGGGCTGTACAATGAGCAGTTCTTC,CSGRDRGLYNEQFF
TRBV6-5,.,TRBJ2-7,TRBD2,TGTGCCAGCAGTCCTTCCGGGGGGTCCTACGAGCAGTACTTC,CASSPSGGSYEQYF
TRBV19,.,TRBJ2-1,TRBD1,TGTGCCAGTAGTATAACGGGCAGGGGGCTTTCCTACAATGAGCAGTTCTTC,CASSITGRGLSYNEQFF
TRBV4-2,.,TRBJ1-2,.,TGTGCCAGCAGCCAAGGGGCCGGCGTAGGGGACTATGGCTACACCTTC,CASSQGAGVGDYGYTF
TRBV2,.,TRBJ2-4,.,TGTGCCAGCAGTTTAGGTGGGACTTCAAACATTCAGTACTTC,CASSLGGTSNIQYF
TRBV6-1,.,TRBJ1-1,.,TGTGCCAGCAGTGAGCGCAGGGTATACACTGAAGCTTTCTTT,CASSERRVYTEAFF
TRBV27,.,TRBJ2-3,TRBD2,TGTGCCAGCAGTTCGTTATCCATAGCGGGAAGGACAGATACGCAGTATTTT,CASSSLSIAGRTDTQYF
TRBV5-5,.,TRBJ2-1,TRBD2,TGTGCCAGCAGTTCTAGCGGGGGGGCCTCCTACAATGAGCAGTTCTTC,CASSSSGGASYNEQFF
TRBV7-3,once,TRBJ2-1,TRBD2,TGTGCCAGCAGCTTAAATCGACTAGCCGGGAATGAGCAGTTCTTC,CASSLNRLAGNEQFF
TRBV18,.,TRBJ1-2,.,TGTGCCAGCTCACCACTCGCGGAGAGGTATGGCTACACCTTC,CASSPLAERYGYTF
TRBV11-2,once,TRBJ2-3,.,TGTGCCAGCAGCTTGGACTCTCGATGGGGTACGCAGTATTTT,CASSLDSRWGTQYF
TRBV27,.,TRBJ2-1,TRBD2,TGTGCCAGCAGCCAGCGGGGGGGACGTCCCTATGAGCAGTTCTTC,CASSQRGGRPYEQFF
TRBV7-3,.,TRBJ2-6,.,TGTGCCAGCAGCGCCGAGGGCGGGGCCAACGTCCTGACTTTC,CASSAEGGANVLTF
TRBV5-1,once,TRBJ2-3,.,TGCGCCAGCAGCTTTGGGGAGAGCGGTACGCAGTATTTT,CASSFGESGTQYF
TRBV18,.,TRBJ1-4,.,TGTGCCAGCTCAGCAACACAAGAACTACAAATGGGTGAAAAACTGTTTTTT,CASSATQELQMGEKLFF
TRBV30,.,TRBJ2-3,TRBD2,TGTGCCTGGAGTGTTCGGACTAGTTTTGCAGATACGCAGTATTTT,CAWSVRTSFADTQYF
TRBV10-2,.,TRBJ1-1,.,TGCGCCAGCGCAGTCGGAGGACTGAACACTGAAGCTTTCTTT,CASAVGGLNTEAFF
TRBV4-1,.,TRBJ1-3,.,TGCGCCAGCAGCCCTCCGGGACTTAACACCATATATTTT,CASSPPGLNTIYF
TRBV7-2,.,TRBJ1-6,TRBD1,TGTGCCAGCAGCTTAGCGACAGGGCACTCACCCCTCCACTTT,CASSLATGHSPLHF
TRBV7-2,.,TRBJ2-7,TRBD2,TGTGCCAGCAGCTTTGGGCTAGCGGGGGGAGAGCAGTACTTC,CASSFGLAGGEQYF
TRBV6-5,.,TRBJ1-1,TRBD1,TGTGCCAGCAGTTCCTCCCCGGGCAGGGGGCTAACTGAAGCTTTCTTT,CASSSSPGRGLTEAFF
TRBV29-1,.,TRBJ1-5,.,TGCAGCGTTGAGAGGGCGCCGGGTCAGCCCCAGCATTTT,CSVERAPGQPQHF